Below are 20 T cell receptor beta chains sequenced from a single sample in a study of chemoradiotherapy in HPV16-positive cancers. Repertoires were generated with immunoSEQ multiplex PCR, while TCRdb's copy carries only in-frame clones and drops some. The data hold several thousand clones, with 70% to 85% observed a single time. The sample was tumor tissue, taken from a patient who underwent chemoradiotherapy. These receptor sequences come from a human donor with HPV-associated anogenital cancer.

The chain links TRBV6-1 to TRBJ1-2, with D hard to call. The germline V and J ends were trimmed by 6 bases and 2 bases, with 10 bases remaining between them. Germline CDR1 and CDR2: MNHNS and SASEGT. The CDR3 runs to 13 residues. CDR3 region: CASRDGLNYGYTF. Written as DNA, the CDR3 is TGTGCCAGCAGGGACGGATTAAACTATGGCTACACCTTC.

The DNA for the CDR3 is TGTGCCAGCAGCTTGGGTCCTAGGGGGGGCCCCTACAATGAGCAGTTCTTC. Translation gives CASSLGPRGGPYNEQFF. J is TRBJ2-1 and V is TRBV5-8; TRBD2 might be the D (7 bases). The V gene lost 0 bases and the J gene lost 2 bases, with 15 bases spanning the gap. The CDR3 loop spans 17 amino acids. Germline assignment: CDR1 SGHTS and CDR2 YDEGEE. Together with reference TRBV5-8 and TRBJ2-1, the CDR3 gives the full variable domain: EAGVTQSPTHLIKTRGQQATLRCSPISGHTSVYWYQQALGLGLQFLLWYDEGEERNRGNFPPRFSGRQFPNYSSELNVNALELEDSALYLCASSLGPRGGPYNEQFFGPGTRLTVL.

This clone has a handful of counts. This chain uses TRBV6-6 with TRBJ2-2; possibly TRBD1 for D (5 bases). CDR3 length: 15 residues. From germline, CDR1 is MNHNY and CDR2 SVGAGI (reference sequence). Trimming took off 8 bases at V and 1 base at J, with 14 bases between the two ends. The CDR3 DNA sequence: TGTGCCAGCCTACCGCCAGGGCGGAACACCGGGGAGCTGTTTTTT. Translated, it gives CASLPPGRNTGELFF.

The V call is TRBV30, the J call TRBJ1-1; no definite D call. V lost 3 bases to trimming and J lost 0 bases, with 14 bases between them. The germline CDR1 and CDR2 sequences are GTSNPN and SVGIG (reference sequence). The CDR3 is made up of 15 amino acids. This chain's CDR3 is CAWRRMAFLNTEAFF. Here the CDR3 DNA reads TGTGCCTGGAGACGGATGGCCTTTTTGAACACTGAAGCTTTCTTT.

The chain joins TRBV25-1 to TRBJ2-7; 8 bases map to TRBD1. The V and J ends lost 5 bases and 0 bases, in that order; junction bases with no gene match: 3. Per the germline V gene, CDR1 is MGHDK and CDR2 is SYGVNS. The CDR3 is made up of 14 amino acids. In DNA form, the CDR3 reads TGTGCCAGCAGTCTCGGGACAGGCTCCTACGAGCAGTACTTC. Protein sequence: CASSLGTGSYEQYF.

V usage is TRBV19 and J usage is TRBJ2-2; TRBD1 is a possible D gene (6 bases). Trimming stripped 6 bases from V and 4 bases from J, with 18 bases between. CDR3 length: 16 residues. Germline V gene data show CDR1 as LNHDA and CDR2 as SQIVND (reference sequence). This CDR3 is CASSPNPQGATGELFF. The CDR3 region has the DNA TGTGCCAGTAGCCCAAACCCACAGGGAGCCACCGGGGAGCTGTTTTTT.

The chain links TRBV13 to TRBJ2-5; D uncertain. The V gene's germline CDR1 is PRHDT and CDR2 FYEKMQ (reference sequence). Trimming left V 3 bases short and J 5 bases short, with 10 bases between. CDR3 length: 13 amino acids. The CDR3 region has the DNA TGTGCCAGCAGCTTGACTGTGGAGGAGACCCAGTACTTC. Encoded protein: CASSLTVEETQYF. The entire variable domain, with the rest obtained from reference TRBV13 and TRBJ2-5, is as follows: AAGVIQSPRHLIKEKRETATLKCYPIPRHDTVYWYQQGPGQDPQFLISFYEKMQSDKGSIPDRFSAQQFSDYHSELNMSSLELGDSALYFCASSLTVEETQYFGPGTRLLVL.

The chain recombines TRBV7-9 with TRBJ1-3, with a tentative D call TRBD1 (5 bases). The CDR3 has 15 amino acids. V dropped 6 bases and J dropped 2 bases, with 14 bases sitting between them. From germline, CDR1 is SEHNR and CDR2 FQNEAQ (reference sequence). The CDR3 loop is CASSYGALTGNTIYF. CDR3 nucleotides: TGTGCCAGCAGTTACGGGGCGCTTACTGGAAACACCATATATTTT.

This chain links TRBV4-2 with TRBJ2-7, with 8 nucleotides matching TRBD1. This CDR3 spans 15 amino acids. Germline values: CDR1 LGHNA, CDR2 YNFKEQ. Trimming took 0 bases from V and 7 from J; bases not matched to a gene: 8. As DNA, the CDR3 is TGTGCCAGCAGCCAAGAAGGGACAGGTCAAGGGGAGCAGTACTTC. Protein: CASSQEGTGQGEQYF.

This rearrangement joins TRBV9 to TRBJ1-2; possibly TRBD1 for D (5 bases). CDR1 is SGDLS and CDR2 is YYNGEE in the germline V gene. The CDR3 has 13 amino acids. V was pared by 0 bases and J by 8 bases, with 11 bases between. The CDR3 sequence is CASSVGEGDGYTF. DNA of the CDR3: TGTGCCAGCAGCGTAGGAGAAGGGGACGGCTACACCTTC.

The CDR3 coding sequence is TGCAGCGTGTATTCCGGACTGAGCTCCTACGAGCAGTACTTC. Translating gives CSVYSGLSSYEQYF. V usage is TRBV29-1 and J usage is TRBJ2-7; tentatively, D is TRBD2 (5 bases). The CDR3 contains 14 residues. The germline V gene encodes CDR1 SQVTM and CDR2 ANQGSEA. V was pared by 6 bases and J by 0 bases, with 15 bases between.

The table lists this clone with a count of one. The rearrangement joins TRBV28 to TRBJ2-5; D not resolved. The CDR3 has 12 amino acids. Trimming shortened V by 3 bases and J by 5 bases, and 7 bases separated the two germline ends. Germline values: CDR1 MDHEN, CDR2 SYDVKM. This chain's CDR3 is CASSFFTETQYF. The CDR3 DNA sequence: TGTGCCAGCAGTTTTTTTACGGAGACCCAGTACTTC.

This chain connects TRBV9 to TRBJ2-1; D is perhaps TRBD2 (7 bases). The CDR3 spans 15 residues. Germline V gene data show CDR1 as SGDLS and CDR2 as YYNGEE. V shed 0 bases and J shed 6 bases, with 13 bases lying between them. The CDR3 loop reads CASSVGSGGLNEQFF. For the CDR3, the DNA is TGTGCCAGCAGCGTAGGGTCGGGGGGCCTCAATGAGCAGTTCTTC.

The V and J genes are TRBV19 and TRBJ2-7, with D hard to call. Germline assignment: CDR1 LNHDA and CDR2 SQIVND (reference sequence). V was pared by 8 bases and J by 0 bases, with 14 bases between. The CDR3 is 14 amino acids. The CDR3, as DNA: TGTGCCAGTTCGCCGGGTTCCAACTCCTACGAGCAGTACTTC. Translated: CASSPGSNSYEQYF.

Turning to this clone: The conserved phenylalanine or tryptophan is not found at the CDR3 terminus, so this likely reflects a read error. No DNA is shown, since the ends of the CDR3 on it are uncertain; the CDR3 is the one TCRdb lists. The V and J genes are TRBV20-1 and TRBJ1-1; the listed D gene, TRBD1, was not tested against the DNA. Germline V gene data show CDR1 as DFQATT and CDR2 as SNEGSKA (reference sequence). Counting both end residues, the CDR3 totals 8 amino acids. The chain's CDR3 is CSAMDRSL.

This chain joins TRBV7-9 and TRBJ1-5, with D hard to call. This CDR3 is 14 amino acids long. CDR1 and CDR2 (germline): SEHNR, FQNEAQ (reference sequence). Between the trimmed V and J ends, which lost 5 bases and 5 bases, there was a span of 13 bases. CDR3 residues: CASSRAGSDQPQHF. In DNA, the CDR3 is TGTGCCAGCAGCCGAGCTGGGAGCGATCAGCCCCAGCATTTT.

The chain recombines TRBV19 with TRBJ2-1; 7 bases fit TRBD1. The CDR3 loop spans 12 amino acids. Germline V gene sequence: CDR1 LNHDA, CDR2 SQIVND (reference sequence). V trimming: 4 bases; J trimming: 12 bases; junction bases outside the gene matches: 6. CDR3 DNA: TGTGCCAGTAGTACACGGACAGGCCTGCAGTTCTTC. Residues: CASSTRTGLQFF. Full variable domain (rest looked up from reference TRBV19 and TRBJ2-1): DGGITQSPKYLFRKEGQNVTLSCEQNLNHDAMYWYRQDPGQGLRLIYYSQIVNDFQKGDIAEGYSVSREKKESFPLTVTSAQKNPTAFYLCASSTRTGLQFFGPGTRLTVL.

The V call is TRBV19, the J call TRBJ2-2; D unclear. CDR1 LNHDA and CDR2 SQIVND come from the germline V gene (reference sequence). The CDR3 has 16 amino acids. The V and J ends lost 6 bases and 1 base respectively, with 15 bases between them. CDR3 bases: TGTGCCAGTAGCCCCCTCTGGGTTATGAACACCGGGGAGCTGTTTTTT. Amino acid sequence: CASSPLWVMNTGELFF.

V gene TRBV28 combines with J gene TRBJ2-1; D unresolved. The CDR3 runs 14 residues. With 2 bases removed from V and 0 bases from J, the gap between germline ends came to 5 bases. The germline V gene encodes CDR1 MDHEN and CDR2 SYDVKM. CDR3 region: CASSLQSSYNEQFF. CDR3 bases: TGTGCCAGCAGTTTACAGAGCTCCTACAATGAGCAGTTCTTC.

V usage is TRBV30 and J usage is TRBJ2-7; 10 positions match TRBD1. Germline loops: CDR1 GTSNPN, CDR2 SVGIG (reference sequence). V trimming: 2 bases; J trimming: 5 bases; junction bases outside the gene matches: 6. The CDR3 covers 14 residues. The CDR3 DNA is TGTGCCTGGAGTATGTCGGGACAGGGGAACGAGCAGTACTTC. This translates into CAWSMSGQGNEQYF.